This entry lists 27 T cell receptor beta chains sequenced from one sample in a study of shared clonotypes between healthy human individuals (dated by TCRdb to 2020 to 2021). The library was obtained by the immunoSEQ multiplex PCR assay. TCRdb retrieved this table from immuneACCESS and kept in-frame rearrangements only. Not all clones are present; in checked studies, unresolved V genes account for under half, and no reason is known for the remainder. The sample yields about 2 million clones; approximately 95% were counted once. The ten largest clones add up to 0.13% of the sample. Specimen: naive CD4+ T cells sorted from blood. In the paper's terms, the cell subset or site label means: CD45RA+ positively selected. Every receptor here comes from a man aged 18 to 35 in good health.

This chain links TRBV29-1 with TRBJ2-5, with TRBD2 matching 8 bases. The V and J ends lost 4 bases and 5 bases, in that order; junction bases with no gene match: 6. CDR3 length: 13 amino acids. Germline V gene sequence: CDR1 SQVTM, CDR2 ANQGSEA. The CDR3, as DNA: TGCAGCGTTGTTACTAGCGGAGTGGAGACCCAGTACTTC. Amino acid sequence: CSVVTSGVETQYF. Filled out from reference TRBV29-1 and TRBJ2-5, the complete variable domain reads SAVISQKPSRDICQRGTSLTIQCQVDSQVTMMFWYRQQPGQSLTLIATANQGSEATYESGFVIDKFPISRPNLTFSTLTVSNMSPEDSSIYLCSVVTSGVETQYFGPGTRLLVL.

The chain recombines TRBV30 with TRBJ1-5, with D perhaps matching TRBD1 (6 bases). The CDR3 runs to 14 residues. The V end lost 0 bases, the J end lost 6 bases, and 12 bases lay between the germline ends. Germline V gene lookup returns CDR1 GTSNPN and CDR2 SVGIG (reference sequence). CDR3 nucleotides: TGTGCCTGGAGTGTGTTTGGACAGATTCAGCCCCAGCATTTT. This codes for CAWSVFGQIQPQHF.

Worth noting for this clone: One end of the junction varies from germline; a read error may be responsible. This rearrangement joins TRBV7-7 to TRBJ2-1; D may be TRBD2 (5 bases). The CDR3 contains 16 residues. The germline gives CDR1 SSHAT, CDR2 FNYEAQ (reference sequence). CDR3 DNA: TGTGCTAGCAGCTTAGAGGGTAAACCGACGAACAATGAGCAGTTCTTC. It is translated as CASSLEGKPTNNEQFF.

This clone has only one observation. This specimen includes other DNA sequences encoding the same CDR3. In nucleotides, the CDR3 is TGTGCCAGCAGTGGACAGGGGACCAACACTGAAGCTTTCTTT. Encoded protein: CASSGQGTNTEAFF. The chain employs TRBV2 and TRBJ1-1; 8 nucleotides agree with TRBD1. This CDR3 region has 14 residues. The junction had 3 bases not matched to a gene; V was cut back by 4 bases and J by 2 bases. From germline, CDR1 is SNHLY and CDR2 FYNNEI.

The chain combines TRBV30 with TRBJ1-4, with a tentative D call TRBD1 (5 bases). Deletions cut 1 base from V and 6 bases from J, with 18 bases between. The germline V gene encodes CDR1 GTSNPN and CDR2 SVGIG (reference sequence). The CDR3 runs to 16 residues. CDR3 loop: CAWSAPGTIADEKLFF. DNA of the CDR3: TGTGCCTGGAGTGCCCCCGGGACTATAGCTGATGAAAAACTGTTTTTT.

The CDR3 nucleotides are TGTGCCAGCAGTGAATTTTTGTGGGGCAGGGGTTCACCCCTCCACTTT. As protein: CASSEFLWGRGSPLHF. This sequence joins TRBV25-1 and TRBJ1-6; D is perhaps TRBD1 (6 bases). The CDR3 spans 16 residues. Germline V gene data show CDR1 as MGHDK and CDR2 as SYGVNS. Trimming took 1 base from V and 9 from J, leaving 16 bases between them.

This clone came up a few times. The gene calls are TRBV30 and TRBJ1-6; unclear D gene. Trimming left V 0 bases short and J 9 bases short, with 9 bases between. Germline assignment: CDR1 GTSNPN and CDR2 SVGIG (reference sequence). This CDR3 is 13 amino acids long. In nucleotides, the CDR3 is TGTGCCTGGAGTGTCACGGACCCTTCACCCCTCCACTTT. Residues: CAWSVTDPSPLHF. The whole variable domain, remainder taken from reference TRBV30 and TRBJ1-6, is SQTIHQWPATLVQPVGSPLSLECTVEGTSNPNLYWYRQAAGRGLQLLFYSVGIGQISSEVPQNLSASRPQDRQFILSSKKLLLSDSGFYLCAWSVTDPSPLHFGNGTRLTVT.

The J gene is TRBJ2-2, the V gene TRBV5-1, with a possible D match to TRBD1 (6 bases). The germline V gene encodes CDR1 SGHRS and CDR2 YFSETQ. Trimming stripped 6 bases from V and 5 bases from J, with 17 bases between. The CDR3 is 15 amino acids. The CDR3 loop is CASNNAGAYTGELFF. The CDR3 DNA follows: TGCGCCAGCAACAATGCAGGGGCCTATACCGGGGAGCTGTTTTTT.

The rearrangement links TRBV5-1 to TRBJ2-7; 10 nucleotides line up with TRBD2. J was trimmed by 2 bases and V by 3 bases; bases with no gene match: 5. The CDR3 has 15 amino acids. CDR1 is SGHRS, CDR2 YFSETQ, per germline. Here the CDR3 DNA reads TGCGCCAGCAGCTCCTCTAGCGGGAGTACCTACGAGCAGTACTTC. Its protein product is CASSSSSGSTYEQYF.

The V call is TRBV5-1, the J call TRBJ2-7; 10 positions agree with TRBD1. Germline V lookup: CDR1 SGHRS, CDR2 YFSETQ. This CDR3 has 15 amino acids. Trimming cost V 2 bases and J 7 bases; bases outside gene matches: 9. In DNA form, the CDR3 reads TGCGCCAGCAGCTTAGGGACAGGGGTTCTATGGGAGCAGTACTTC. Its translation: CASSLGTGVLWEQYF.

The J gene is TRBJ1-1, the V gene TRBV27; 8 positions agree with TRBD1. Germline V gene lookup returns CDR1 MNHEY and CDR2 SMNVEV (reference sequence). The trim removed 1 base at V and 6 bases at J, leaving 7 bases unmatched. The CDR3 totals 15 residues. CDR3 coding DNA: TGTGCCAGCAGTTTATACCCAGGGGGCAAGGCTGAAGCTTTCTTT. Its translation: CASSLYPGGKAEAFF.

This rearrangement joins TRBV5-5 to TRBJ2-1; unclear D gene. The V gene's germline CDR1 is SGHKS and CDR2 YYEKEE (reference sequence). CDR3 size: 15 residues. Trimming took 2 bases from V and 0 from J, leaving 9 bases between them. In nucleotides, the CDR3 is TGTGCCAGCAGCTTCGGTCCGGCCTCCTACAATGAGCAGTTCTTC. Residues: CASSFGPASYNEQFF.

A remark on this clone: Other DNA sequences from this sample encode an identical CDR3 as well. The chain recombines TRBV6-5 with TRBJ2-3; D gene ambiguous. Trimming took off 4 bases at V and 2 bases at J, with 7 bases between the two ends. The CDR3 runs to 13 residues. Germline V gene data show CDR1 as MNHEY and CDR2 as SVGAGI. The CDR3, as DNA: TGTGCCAGCAGTTCCACGGACACAGATACGCAGTATTTT. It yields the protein CASSSTDTDTQYF.

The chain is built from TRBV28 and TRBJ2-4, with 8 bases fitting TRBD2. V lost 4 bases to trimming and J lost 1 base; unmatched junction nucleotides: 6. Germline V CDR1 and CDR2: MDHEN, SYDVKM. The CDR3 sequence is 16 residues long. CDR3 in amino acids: CASSSGGMVAKNIQYF. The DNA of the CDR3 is TGTGCCAGCAGTTCGGGAGGGATGGTCGCCAAAAACATTCAGTACTTC.

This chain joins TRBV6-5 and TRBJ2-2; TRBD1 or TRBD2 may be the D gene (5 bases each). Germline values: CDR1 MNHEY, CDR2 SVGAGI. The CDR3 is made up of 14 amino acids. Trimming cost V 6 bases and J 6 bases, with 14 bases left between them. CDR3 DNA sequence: TGTGCCAGCAGCGCCGGGACGATGGCCGGGGAGCTGTTTTTT. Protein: CASSAGTMAGELFF.

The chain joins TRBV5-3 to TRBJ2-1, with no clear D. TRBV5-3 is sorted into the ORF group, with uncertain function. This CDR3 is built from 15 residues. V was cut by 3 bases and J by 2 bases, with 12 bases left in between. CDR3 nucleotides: TGTGCCAGAAGCTCCGACCTGCTGGCCTACAATGAGCAGTTCTTC. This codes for CARSSDLLAYNEQFF.

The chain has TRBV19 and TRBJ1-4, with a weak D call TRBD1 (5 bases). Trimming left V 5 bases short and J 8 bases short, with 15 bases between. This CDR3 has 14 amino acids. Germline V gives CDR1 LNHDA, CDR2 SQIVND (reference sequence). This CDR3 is CASSSRGAGEKLFF. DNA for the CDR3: TGTGCCAGTAGTTCCCGCGGGGCCGGGGAAAAACTGTTTTTT.

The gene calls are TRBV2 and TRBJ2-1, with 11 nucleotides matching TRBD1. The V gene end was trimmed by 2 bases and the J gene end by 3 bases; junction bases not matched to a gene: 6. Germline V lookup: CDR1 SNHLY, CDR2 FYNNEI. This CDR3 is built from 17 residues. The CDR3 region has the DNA TGTGCCAGCAGTGAACAAGGGACAGGGGGTTACTACAATGAGCAGTTCTTC. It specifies CASSEQGTGGYYNEQFF. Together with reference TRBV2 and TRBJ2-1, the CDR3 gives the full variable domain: EPEVTQTPSHQVTQMGQEVILRCVPISNHLYFYWYRQILGQKVEFLVSFYNNEISEKSEIFDDQFSVERPDGSNFTLKIRSTKLEDSAMYFCASSEQGTGGYYNEQFFGPGTRLTVL.

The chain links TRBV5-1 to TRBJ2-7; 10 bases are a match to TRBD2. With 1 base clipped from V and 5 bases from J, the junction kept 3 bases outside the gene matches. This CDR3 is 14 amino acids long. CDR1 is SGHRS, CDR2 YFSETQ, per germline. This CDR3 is CASSLTGTSDEQYF. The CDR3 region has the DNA TGCGCCAGCAGCTTGACCGGGACTAGCGACGAGCAGTACTTC.

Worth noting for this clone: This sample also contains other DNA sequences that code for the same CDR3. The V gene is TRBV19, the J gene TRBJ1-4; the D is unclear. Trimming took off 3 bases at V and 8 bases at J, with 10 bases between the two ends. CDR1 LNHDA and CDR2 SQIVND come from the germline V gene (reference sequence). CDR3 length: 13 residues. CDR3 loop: CASSILLGEKLFF. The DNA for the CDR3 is TGTGCCAGTAGTATCCTACTTGGGGAAAAACTGTTTTTT.

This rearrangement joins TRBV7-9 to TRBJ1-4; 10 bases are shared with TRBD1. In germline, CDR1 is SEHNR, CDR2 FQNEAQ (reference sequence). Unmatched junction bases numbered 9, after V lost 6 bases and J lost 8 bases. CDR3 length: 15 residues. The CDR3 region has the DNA TGTGCCAGCAGTCAGACCGGGACAGGGGTCGAAAAACTGTTTTTT. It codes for CASSQTGTGVEKLFF. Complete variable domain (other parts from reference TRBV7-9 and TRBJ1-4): DTGVSQNPRHKITKRGQNVTFRCDPISEHNRLYWYRQTLGQGPEFLTYFQNEAQLEKSRLLSDRFSAERPKGSFSTLEIQRTEQGDSAMYLCASSQTGTGVEKLFFGSGTQLSVL.

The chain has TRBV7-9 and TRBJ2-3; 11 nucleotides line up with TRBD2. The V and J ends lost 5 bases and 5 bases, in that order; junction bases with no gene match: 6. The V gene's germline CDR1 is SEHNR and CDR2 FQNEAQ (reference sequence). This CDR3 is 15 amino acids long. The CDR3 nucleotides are TGTGCCAGCAGCAGACCCGGGACTAGCGGAGATACGCAGTATTTT. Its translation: CASSRPGTSGDTQYF.

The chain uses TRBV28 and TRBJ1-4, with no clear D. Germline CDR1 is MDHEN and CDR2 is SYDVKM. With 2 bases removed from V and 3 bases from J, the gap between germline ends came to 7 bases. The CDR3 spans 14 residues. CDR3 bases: TGTGCCAGCAGTTTAGGTAGCTCTAATGAAAAACTGTTTTTT. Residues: CASSLGSSNEKLFF.

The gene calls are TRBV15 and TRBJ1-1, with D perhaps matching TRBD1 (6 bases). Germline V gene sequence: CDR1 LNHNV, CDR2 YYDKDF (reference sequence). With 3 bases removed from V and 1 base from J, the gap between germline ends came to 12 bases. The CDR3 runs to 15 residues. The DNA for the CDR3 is TGTGCCACCAGCAGTGGAACAGGGAGGAACACTGAAGCTTTCTTT. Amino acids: CATSSGTGRNTEAFF. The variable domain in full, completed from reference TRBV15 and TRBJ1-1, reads DAMVIQNPRYQVTQFGKPVTLSCSQTLNHNVMYWYQQKSSQAPKLLFHYYDKDFNNEADTPDNFQSRRPNTSFCFLDIRSPGLGDTAMYLCATSSGTGRNTEAFFGQGTRLTVV.

The CDR3 region has the DNA TGTGCCAGCAGCCGGGGACCTATCCAAGAGACCCAGTACTTC. Translated, it gives CASSRGPIQETQYF. This rearrangement joins TRBV7-2 to TRBJ2-5; either TRBD1 or TRBD2 may fit D (5 bases each). The CDR3 has 14 amino acids. Germline CDR1 reads SGHTA; CDR2 reads FQGNSA. Trimming stripped 5 bases from V and 1 base from J, with 11 bases between.

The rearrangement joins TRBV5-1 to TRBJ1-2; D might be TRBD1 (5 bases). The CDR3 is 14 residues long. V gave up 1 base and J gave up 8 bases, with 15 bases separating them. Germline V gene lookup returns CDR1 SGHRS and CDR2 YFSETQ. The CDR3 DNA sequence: TGCGCCAGCAGCTTGTCTACGGGGGAAGGAGGCTACACCTTC. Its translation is CASSLSTGEGGYTF.

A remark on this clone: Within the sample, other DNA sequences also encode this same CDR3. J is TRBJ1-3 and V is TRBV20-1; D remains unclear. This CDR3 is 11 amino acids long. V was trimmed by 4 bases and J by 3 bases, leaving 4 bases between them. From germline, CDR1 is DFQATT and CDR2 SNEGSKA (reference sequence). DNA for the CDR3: TGCAGTGCTATCGGTGGAAACACCATATATTTT. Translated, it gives CSAIGGNTIYF.